A single sample gave rise to the 19 T cell receptor beta chains below, sequenced in a study of T cell clonotyping in hematopoietic cell transplantation. The repertoire was sequenced with immunoSEQ multiplex PCR; TCRdb's copy has only in-frame clones and lacks some. The table records 35,000 to 45,000 clones, 90% to 95% of them present only once. Sequencing was carried out using peripheral blood mononuclear cells. These receptors were taken from a woman between 45 and 60 years old in good health. Some clones in this sample may be carry-over from other donors' samples.

This chain joins TRBV20-1 and TRBJ2-1, with a possible D match to TRBD2 (7 bases). The CDR3 runs 11 residues. V was clipped by 2 bases and J by 14 bases, with 13 bases between them. Per the germline V gene, CDR1 is DFQATT and CDR2 is SNEGSKA (reference sequence). The CDR3 nucleotides are TGCAGTGCTAGACGGGGGGCCGTTGAGTTCTTC. Amino acid sequence: CSARRGAVEFF.

CDR3 DNA: TGCGCCAGCAGCCAAGACGGGGCGGGGGGCCTCACAGATACGCAGTATTTT. Translated: CASSQDGAGGLTDTQYF. The chain couples TRBV4-1 to TRBJ2-3; 8 bases agree with TRBD2. Looked up from germline, CDR1 is MGHRA and CDR2 is YSYEKL. V gave up 0 bases and J gave up 2 bases; unmatched junction bases: 7. This CDR3 has 17 residues.

The CDR3 spells CATSPRTGEGGQQYF. CDR3 nucleotides: TGTGCCACCAGCCCGCGGACAGGGGAAGGGGGGCAGCAGTACTTC. This sequence joins TRBV15 and TRBJ2-7; TRBD1 aligns across 9 bases. CDR3 length equals 15 residues. The J segment lost 8 bases and the V segment lost 5 bases, leaving 13 bases of the junction unmatched. From germline, CDR1 is LNHNV and CDR2 YYDKDF (reference sequence).

The chain recombines TRBV5-6 with TRBJ2-7, with TRBD1 matching 10 bases. Germline V gene sequence: CDR1 SGHDT, CDR2 YYEEEE. CDR3 length equals 14 residues. V dropped 4 bases and J dropped 3; count of bases not matched to a gene: 4. The CDR3, as DNA: TGTGCCAGCAGCACCGGGACAGGGGACTACGAGCAGTACTTC. This sequence encodes CASSTGTGDYEQYF.

This chain connects TRBV7-2 to TRBJ1-1; a possible D gene is TRBD1 (5 bases). V dropped 2 bases and J dropped 5 bases, with 12 bases sitting between them. The length of the CDR3 is 14 residues. Germline V gene sequence: CDR1 SGHTA, CDR2 FQGNSA. The CDR3 protein is CASSLLGGATEAFF. The CDR3 DNA sequence: TGTGCCAGCAGCTTATTGGGAGGGGCGACTGAAGCTTTCTTT.

The chain couples TRBV9 to TRBJ1-5, with a tentative D call TRBD1 (6 bases). V was pared by 3 bases and J by 3 bases, with 13 bases between. Per the germline V gene, CDR1 is SGDLS and CDR2 is YYNGEE. This CDR3 has 15 residues. The CDR3 loop is CASSGSGAPNQPQHF. The CDR3 coding sequence is TGTGCCAGCAGCGGATCAGGGGCCCCCAATCAGCCCCAGCATTTT.

The chain couples TRBV6-5 to TRBJ1-5; tentatively, D is TRBD1 (5 bases). Trimming took 6 bases from V and 6 from J, leaving 12 bases between them. Germline loops: CDR1 MNHEY, CDR2 SVGAGI. The CDR3 sequence is 13 residues long. CDR3 protein: CASSPSGVQPQHF. The CDR3 region has the DNA TGTGCCAGCAGCCCTTCGGGGGTTCAGCCCCAGCATTTT.

The V call is TRBV19, the J call TRBJ1-3, with 12 bases that match TRBD1. Germline values: CDR1 LNHDA, CDR2 SQIVND (reference sequence). The CDR3 contains 17 residues. The V gene end was trimmed by 9 bases and the J gene end by 0 bases; junction bases not matched to a gene: 9. The DNA of the CDR3 is TGTGCCAGCTCCCCGGGACAGGGGGCCCCCTCTGGAAACACCATATATTTT. The encoded protein is CASSPGQGAPSGNTIYF.

This chain uses TRBV2 with TRBJ2-7, with 7 bases that match TRBD1. Germline V lookup: CDR1 SNHLY, CDR2 FYNNEI. The J segment lost 3 bases and the V segment lost 4 bases, leaving 6 bases of the junction unmatched. This CDR3 comprises 14 residues. The CDR3 DNA sequence: TGTGCCAGCAGTGTAGGTCCAGGGGGCTACGAGCAGTACTTC. Its translation is CASSVGPGGYEQYF.

The rearrangement joins TRBV10-3 to TRBJ2-3; a weak D match, TRBD1 (6 bases). V lost 5 bases, J lost 3 bases, and 21 bases lay in between. Per the germline V gene, CDR1 is ENHRY and CDR2 is SYGVKD. The length of the CDR3 is 17 residues. Here the CDR3 DNA reads TGTGCCATCAGTCCCGGGATCAATAGGGGGAGAACAGATACGCAGTATTTT. Translated: CAISPGINRGRTDTQYF.

J is TRBJ1-2 and V is TRBV2; D gene uncertain. The ends were cut back, 7 bases at V and 1 base at J, with 7 bases in the middle. Per germline, CDR1 SNHLY and CDR2 FYNNEI. The CDR3 runs to 12 residues. The CDR3 is CASNPLNYGYTF. The CDR3 region has the DNA TGTGCCAGCAACCCCCTTAACTATGGCTACACCTTC. Variable domain in full (rest from reference TRBV2 and TRBJ1-2): EPEVTQTPSHQVTQMGQEVILRCVPISNHLYFYWYRQILGQKVEFLVSFYNNEISEKSEIFDDQFSVERPDGSNFTLKIRSTKLEDSAMYFCASNPLNYGYTFGSGTRLTVV.

This clone was recorded once. V and J are TRBV9 and TRBJ2-3; 12 bases are a match to TRBD1. Germline V gene sequence: CDR1 SGDLS, CDR2 YYNGEE. This CDR3 is built from 16 residues. Unmatched junction bases numbered 10, after V lost 3 bases and J lost 8 bases. The CDR3 spells CASSAHRDRGLGTQYF. The DNA for the CDR3 is TGTGCCAGCAGCGCCCACCGGGACAGGGGGCTAGGTACGCAGTATTTT.

This clone was picked up one time. This chain links TRBV21-1 with TRBJ2-7; TRBD1 is the table's D call and was not checked against the DNA. TRBV21-1 is termed a pseudogene. This CDR3 region has 14 residues. CDR3 region: CASSNRDRGHEQYF. The CDR3 nucleotides read TGTGCCAGCAGCAACCGGGACAGGGGCCACGAGCAGTACTTC.

The V and J genes are TRBV2 and TRBJ2-6; D might be TRBD2 (5 bases). There are 15 residues in the CDR3. The V gene lost 5 bases and the J gene lost 5 bases, with 13 bases spanning the gap. The V gene's germline CDR1 is SNHLY and CDR2 FYNNEI. The DNA for the CDR3 is TGTGCCAGCAGTCGACTCGCGGGTCGGGCCAACGTCCTGACTTTC. It yields the protein CASSRLAGRANVLTF.

This clone was observed a single time. The rearrangement uses TRBV29-1 and TRBJ1-2, with 7 bases fitting TRBD1. J was trimmed by 6 bases and V by 6 bases; bases with no gene match: 10. Per germline, CDR1 SQVTM and CDR2 ANQGSEA. CDR3 length: 13 amino acids. This CDR3 is CSVTGTVLDGYTF. As DNA, the CDR3 is TGCAGCGTAACCGGGACAGTCCTCGATGGCTACACCTTC.

A word on this clone: A read error may produce the germline difference seen at one junction end. The V gene is TRBV7-2, the J gene TRBJ1-6, with 9 bases aligning to TRBD1. Germline V lookup: CDR1 SGHTA, CDR2 FQGNSA. The length of the CDR3 is 17 residues. CDR3 protein: CASSLEPADRGNLPLHF. Written as DNA, the CDR3 is TGTGCCAGCAGCTTAGAGCCGGCAGACAGGGGGAATTTACCCCTCCACTTT.

The chain joins TRBV4-1 to TRBJ1-5, with 9 bases identical to TRBD1. J was trimmed by 6 bases and V by 2 bases; bases with no gene match: 8. The CDR3 contains 16 residues. Germline CDR1 and CDR2: MGHRA and YSYEKL. CDR3 in DNA: TGCGCCAGCAGCCAAATGGTAGGACAGGGGAGTCAGCCCCAGCATTTT. It encodes CASSQMVGQGSQPQHF.

The chain employs TRBV7-8 and TRBJ1-1; perhaps TRBD1 as D (6 bases). CDR1 SGHVS and CDR2 FQNEAQ come from the germline V gene. The CDR3 sequence is 16 residues long. V lost 3 bases and J lost 0, with 14 bases in between. CDR3 amino acids: CASSLTATGMNTEAFF. CDR3 sequence (DNA): TGTGCCAGCAGCTTGACCGCGACAGGCATGAACACTGAAGCTTTCTTT.

The chain uses TRBV7-2 and TRBJ1-5; TRBD1 agrees at 8 bases. Per germline, CDR1 SGHTA and CDR2 FQGNSA. The length of the CDR3 is 14 residues. With 5 bases clipped from V and 12 bases from J, the junction kept 12 bases outside the gene matches. The CDR3 nucleotides read TGTGCCAGCAGCCCTACTACAGGACAGGGAGTCCAGCATTTT. Its translation is CASSPTTGQGVQHF.